Listed below are T cell receptor beta chains from one sample, sequenced in a study of blood T cell repertoires in COVID-19. Clones were read by immunoSEQ multiplex PCR, and TCRdb kept only the in-frame ones, dropping some. The sample records hundreds of thousands of clones, over 85% being singletons. Specimen: peripheral blood. The receptor source for this set is a woman aged 25 to 39 with COVID-19, enrolled during active disease. CDR3s include the opening cysteine and the closing phenylalanine or tryptophan. D genes are given only for firm matches. Size tells how often a clone was seen (once, few, many) or the class of an expanded clone, and some rows leave it out.

D: TRBD2
size: NA
V: TRBV11-3
J: TRBJ2-1
CDR3: CASSHALASGGNEQFF
DNA: TGTGCCAGCAGCCACGCCTTGGCTAGCGGGGGCAATGAGCAGTTCTTC

D: NA
size: NA
V: TRBV27
J: TRBJ1-1
CDR3: CASKSEPSLNTEAFF
DNA: TGTGCCAGCAAGAGCGAGCCCTCATTGAACACTGAAGCTTTCTTT

D: TRBD1
size: NA
V: TRBV12-3/TRBV12-4
J: TRBJ1-2
CDR3: CASSSTGGYGYTF
DNA: TGTGCCAGCAGTTCCACAGGGGGTTATGGCTACACCTTC

D: TRBD1
size: NA
V: TRBV7-9
J: TRBJ1-2
CDR3: CASSPGSAGGGYTF
DNA: TGTGCCAGCAGTCCTGGGTCGGCAGGGGGTGGCTACACCTTC

D: TRBD1
size: NA
V: TRBV9
J: TRBJ2-3
CDR3: CASSPLGQADTQYF
DNA: TGTGCCAGCAGCCCTCTTGGACAGGCAGATACGCAGTATTTT

D: NA
size: NA
V: TRBV4-1
J: TRBJ1-1
CDR3: CASAPVGRPTEAFF
DNA: TGCGCCAGCGCTCCTGTCGGCAGGCCAACTGAAGCTTTCTTT

D: NA
size: once
V: TRBV5-5
J: TRBJ2-2
CDR3: CASSLFQGGGELFF
DNA: TGTGCCAGCAGCTTGTTTCAGGGCGGCGGGGAGCTGTTTTTT

D: NA
size: once
V: TRBV6-1
J: TRBJ2-7
CDR3: CASSGLDGHYNPYEQYF
DNA: TGTGCCAGCAGTGGACTAGACGGGCACTATAACCCCTACGAGCAGTACTTC

D: NA
size: few
V: TRBV6-5
J: TRBJ2-2
CDR3: CASSYSRTNTGELFF
DNA: TGTGCCAGCAGTTACTCGCGGACGAACACCGGGGAGCTGTTTTTT

D: NA
size: NA
V: TRBV7-2
J: TRBJ2-7
CDR3: CASSLGQYEQYF
DNA: TGTGCCAGCAGCTTAGGACAGTACGAGCAGTACTTC

D: NA
size: once
V: TRBV5-1
J: TRBJ1-2
CDR3: CASSLDSPNYGYTF
DNA: TGCGCCAGCAGCTTGGACAGTCCTAACTATGGCTACACCTTC

D: NA
size: NA
V: TRBV7-9
J: TRBJ1-1
CDR3: CAGGGLNTEAFF
DNA: TGTGCCGGCGGTGGGTTGAACACTGAAGCTTTCTTT

D: NA
size: NA
V: TRBV27
J: TRBJ2-7
CDR3: CASSPPSAEAKQYF
DNA: TGTGCCAGCAGTCCTCCGTCCGCCGAGGCAAAGCAGTACTTC

D: TRBD2
size: NA
V: TRBV9
J: TRBJ2-1
CDR3: CASSVAGRGAYNEQFF
DNA: TGTGCCAGCAGCGTAGCGGGGCGGGGGGCCTACAATGAGCAGTTCTTC

D: NA
size: NA
V: TRBV6-5
J: TRBJ2-2
CDR3: CASSYGLIGTGELFF
DNA: TGTGCCAGCAGTTACGGACTTATAGGGACCGGGGAGCTGTTTTTT

D: NA
size: NA
V: TRBV12-2
J: TRBJ1-6
CDR3: CASRLALGRGFSYNSPLHF
DNA: TGTGCAAGTCGCTTAGCGCTTGGAAGGGGGTTCTCCTATAATTCACCCCTCCACTTT

D: NA
size: NA
V: TRBV5-4
J: TRBJ2-1
CDR3: CASSLDVYEQFF
DNA: TGTGCCAGCAGCTTGGATGTCTATGAGCAGTTCTTC

D: TRBD2
size: NA
V: TRBV10-2
J: TRBJ2-7
CDR3: CATISSGGGSREQYF
DNA: TGCGCCACCATATCTAGCGGGGGGGGATCTAGGGAGCAGTACTTC

D: NA
size: NA
V: TRBV10-1
J: TRBJ2-2
CDR3: CASSGIGGELFF
DNA: TGCGCCAGCAGTGGCATCGGCGGGGAGCTGTTTTTT

D: TRBD1
size: NA
V: TRBV7-9
J: TRBJ1-2
CDR3: CASSSALTGDGYTF
DNA: TGTGCCAGCAGCTCGGCCTTGACAGGGGACGGCTACACCTTC

D: NA
size: NA
V: TRBV19
J: TRBJ1-5
CDR3: CASSPGGRQQPQHF
DNA: TGTGCCAGTAGCCCGGGGGGACGACAACAGCCCCAGCATTTT

D: TRBD1
size: NA
V: TRBV28
J: TRBJ1-2
CDR3: CASSDRETGYTF
DNA: TGTGCCAGCAGCGACAGGGAGACTGGCTACACCTTC

D: TRBD1
size: few
V: TRBV5-1
J: TRBJ1-4
CDR3: CASSVRDSEKLFF
DNA: TGCGCCAGCAGCGTCCGGGACAGTGAAAAACTGTTTTTT

D: TRBD2
size: once
V: TRBV27
J: TRBJ2-1
CDR3: CASSSRLAGWSEQFF
DNA: TGTGCCAGCAGTTCCCGACTAGCGGGGTGGAGTGAGCAGTTCTTC

D: TRBD1
size: NA
V: TRBV5-8
J: TRBJ1-3
CDR3: CASSNLQGAGNTIYF
DNA: TGTGCCAGCAGCAATCTTCAGGGGGCTGGAAACACCATATATTTT

D: NA
size: once
V: TRBV6-5
J: TRBJ2-7
CDR3: CASKFPTEPHEQYF
DNA: TGTGCCAGCAAGTTTCCGACAGAACCCCACGAGCAGTACTTC

D: TRBD1
size: once
V: TRBV27
J: TRBJ1-4
CDR3: CASSSGTVNEKLFF
DNA: TGTGCCAGCAGCTCCGGGACAGTCAATGAAAAACTGTTTTTT

D: TRBD2
size: NA
V: TRBV4-1
J: TRBJ2-7
CDR3: CASSPKAAAGGSYEQYF
DNA: TGCGCCAGCAGCCCTAAAGCCGCGGCGGGGGGTTCCTACGAGCAGTACTTC

D: NA
size: NA
V: TRBV4-1
J: TRBJ2-3
CDR3: CASSQDNTQYF
DNA: TGCGCCAGCAGCCAAGATAATACGCAGTATTTT

D: TRBD1
size: NA
V: TRBV27
J: TRBJ1-2
CDR3: CASSLRQGDIYGYTF
DNA: TGTGCCAGCAGTTTGCGACAGGGAGATATCTATGGCTACACCTTC

D: NA
size: NA
V: TRBV27
J: TRBJ2-7
CDR3: CASSSTRVSSYEQYF
DNA: TGTGCCAGCAGTTCAACCAGGGTTAGCTCCTACGAGCAGTACTTC

D: NA
size: NA
V: TRBV28
J: TRBJ1-2
CDR3: CASSLKTPPYGYTF
DNA: TGTGCCAGCAGCCTAAAGACACCCCCCTATGGCTACACCTTC

D: NA
size: NA
V: TRBV6-1
J: TRBJ2-7
CDR3: CASSEAPGGGEQYF
DNA: TGTGCCAGCAGTGAAGCCCCTGGGGGAGGCGAGCAGTACTTC

D: NA
size: NA
V: TRBV5-5
J: TRBJ1-4
CDR3: CASSLVSATNEKLFF
DNA: TGTGCCAGCAGCTTGGTGTCAGCAACTAATGAAAAACTGTTTTTT

D: NA
size: NA
V: TRBV5-1
J: TRBJ2-7
CDR3: CASSFEGEPYEQYF
DNA: TGCGCCAGCAGCTTTGAAGGAGAACCCTACGAGCAGTACTTC

D: NA
size: NA
V: TRBV6-1
J: TRBJ2-7
CDR3: CASSEMMTGPPDGQYF
DNA: TGTGCCAGCAGTGAGATGATGACAGGCCCCCCCGACGGGCAGTACTTC

D: NA
size: NA
V: TRBV7-9
J: TRBJ1-2
CDR3: CASSARSYGYTF
DNA: TGTGCCAGCAGCGCCCGCAGCTATGGCTACACCTTC

D: NA
size: NA
V: TRBV2
J: TRBJ1-6
CDR3: CASSEVGGASPLHF
DNA: TGTGCCAGCAGTGAAGTGGGGGGTGCGTCACCCCTCCACTTT

D: NA
size: NA
V: TRBV23-1
J: TRBJ2-3
CDR3: CASSQSNPPTGPSTDTQYF
DNA: TGCGCCAGCAGTCAATCGAATCCCCCGACAGGCCCGAGCACAGATACGCAGTATTTT

D: TRBD2
size: NA
V: TRBV4-1
J: TRBJ2-3
CDR3: CASSQLLGGSTDTQYF
DNA: TGCGCCAGCAGCCAACTACTGGGGGGGAGCACAGATACGCAGTATTTT

D: TRBD1
size: NA
V: TRBV27
J: TRBJ2-1
CDR3: CASSSQGATNEQFF
DNA: TGTGCCAGCAGCTCACAGGGGGCAACCAATGAGCAGTTCTTC